This TCR beta chain emerged from a study of T cells in localized non-small cell lung cancer. Germline loops: CDR1 SGHNT, CDR2 YENEEA. The CDR3 runs to 16 residues. Between the trimmed V and J ends, which lost 5 bases and 2 bases, there was a span of 15 bases. Sequencing was performed with immunoSEQ multiplex PCR; in TCRdb, only in-frame clones are kept and a portion is missing. The repertoire holds about 13,000 clones, 28% seen once, with 7.2% in the top ten. The receptor was derived from a female donor older than 55 with stage I lung adenocarcinoma. This chain links TRBV11-3 with TRBJ1-4; tentative D call: TRBD1 (5 bases). This specimen consisted of lung tumor tissue, obtained before any cancer treatment. The CDR3, as DNA: TGTGCCAGCAGCCAAGTCGCCAGGGCTACTAATGAAAAACTGTTTTTT. This sequence encodes CASSQVARATNEKLFF.